Below, 24 T cell receptor beta chains from the same sample are listed, as sequenced in a study of CXCR3-negative and CXCR3-positive naive CD8 T cells. The study made its TRB cDNA libraries by 5' RACE, adding UMI labels. TCRdb reprocessed the 5' RACE reads and keeps a single row for each CDR3 protein, giving no DNA. The sample holds about 43,000 distinct CDR3 sequences. Material for sequencing was memory CD8+ T cells from blood. These receptor sequences come from a human donor in good health. Some clones in this sample may be carry-over from other donors' samples.

The V gene is TRBV29-1, the J gene TRBJ2-2; TCRdb names TRBD2, which stays unverified in the absence of DNA. There are 14 residues in the CDR3. Germline V gene data show CDR1 as SQVTM and CDR2 as ANQGSEA. The CDR3 here is CSVFGLFNTGELFF.

This chain connects TRBV5-1 to TRBJ2-1. The CDR3 covers 14 residues. CDR1 is SGHRS and CDR2 is YFSETQ in the germline V gene. The CDR3 sequence is CASSLSDGYNEQFF.

The chain employs TRBV5-6 and TRBJ1-5; TCRdb outputs TRBD1, but without DNA this stays unchecked. This CDR3 contains 16 residues. CDR1 SGHDT and CDR2 YYEEEE come from the germline V gene. The CDR3 protein is CASSSQTGVKNQPQHF.

V is TRBV6-1 and J is TRBJ2-2. CDR1 MNHNS and CDR2 SASEGT come from the germline V gene. The CDR3 sequence is 15 residues long. The chain's CDR3 is CASSEYSGNTGELFF.

V is TRBV12-3 or TRBV12-4 and J is TRBJ1-1. There are 11 residues in the CDR3. The CDR3 loop reads CASSLNAEAFF.

This rearrangement joins TRBV24-1 to TRBJ2-1; absent DNA, TCRdb's TRBD1 call cannot be checked. The CDR3 spans 14 residues. The germline gives CDR1 KGHDR, CDR2 SFDVKD. The CDR3 loop reads CATSANRVYNEQFF.

The rearrangement links TRBV7-9 to TRBJ2-1; TCRdb gives TRBD1 as the D gene, but with no DNA this cannot be confirmed. The V gene's germline CDR1 is SEHNR and CDR2 FQNEAQ (reference sequence). CDR3 length: 13 amino acids. This CDR3 reads CASSLYEAGEQFF.

The chain employs TRBV14 and TRBJ2-1; TCRdb selects TRBD1, and the lack of DNA leaves this call unchecked. Germline V lookup: CDR1 SGHDN, CDR2 FVKESK. This CDR3 has 18 residues. The CDR3 sequence is CASSPLTRGSSSYNEQFF.

The rearrangement joins TRBV28 to TRBJ2-3; no DNA is available, so the TRBD1 call from TCRdb remains unchecked. The CDR3 is 20 residues long. Germline CDR1 MDHEN, CDR2 SYDVKM. This chain's CDR3 is CASSTYPGVSQAPLTDTQYF.

The chain joins TRBV4-1 to TRBJ2-2; TCRdb indicates TRBD2, and absent DNA this call remains unverified. The CDR3 is made up of 17 amino acids. Germline values: CDR1 MGHRA, CDR2 YSYEKL. The CDR3 loop reads CASSQDGGGMNTGELFF.

This sequence joins TRBV7-9 and TRBJ2-7; TCRdb outputs TRBD1, but without DNA this stays unchecked. The germline V gene has CDR1 SEHNR and CDR2 FQNEAQ (reference sequence). The CDR3 runs 14 residues. The CDR3 loop reads CASSRDGSSYEQYF.

The chain combines TRBV20-1 with TRBJ2-3; as DNA is missing, the TRBD1 call by TCRdb cannot be tested. Germline CDR1 DFQATT, CDR2 SNEGSKA (reference sequence). This CDR3 is 17 amino acids long. CDR3 loop: CSAIYAYTRDQQDTQYF.

The chain combines TRBV29-1 with TRBJ2-3; the TRBD2 assignment by TCRdb is unverifiable without DNA. Germline V gene lookup returns CDR1 SQVTM and CDR2 ANQGSEA. The CDR3 runs to 14 residues. CDR3 residues: CSVEWVGGADTQYF.

The V gene is TRBV6-2 or TRBV6-3, the J gene TRBJ1-1; TCRdb picks TRBD1, but there is no DNA to check that call. The CDR3 consists of 14 residues. From germline, CDR1 is MNHEY and CDR2 SVGEGT. The CDR3 loop reads CASRETGMNTEAFF.

The gene calls are TRBV6-2 or TRBV6-3 and TRBJ2-7; TCRdb's assignment of TRBD2 cannot be checked, as there is no DNA. This CDR3 is built from 17 residues. CDR1 MNHEY and CDR2 SVGEGT come from the germline V gene. The CDR3 spells CASSPSFGESATYEQYF.

The V call is TRBV7-8, the J call TRBJ2-1; the TCRdb D gene call, TRBD1, has no DNA to confirm it. CDR1 and CDR2 (germline): SGHVS, FQNEAQ. The CDR3 extends over 16 amino acids. This CDR3 reads CASSRSRAGSYNEQFF.

This clonotype shows up as medium-sized by frequency. CDR3 sequence reads: CASSQERDPGSAGTYNEQFF. J is TRBJ2-1 and V is TRBV3-1; TCRdb lists TRBD1, though no DNA is available to test this call. There are 20 residues in the CDR3. Per the germline V gene, CDR1 is LGHDT and CDR2 is YNNKEL (reference sequence).

The chain combines TRBV28 with TRBJ1-4; TCRdb gives TRBD1 as the D gene, but with no DNA this cannot be confirmed. This CDR3 has 16 amino acids. Germline assignment: CDR1 MDHEN and CDR2 SYDVKM. The CDR3 loop reads CASSLTGGLSNEKLFF.

This chain connects TRBV28 to TRBJ2-3. This CDR3 has 15 residues. The germline V gene has CDR1 MDHEN and CDR2 SYDVKM. CDR3: CASSDLLLSTDTQYF.

This sequence joins TRBV12-3 or TRBV12-4 and TRBJ1-4. The CDR3 sequence is 15 residues long. CDR3 sequence: CASSLNTATNEKLFF.

The V and J genes are TRBV6-4 and TRBJ2-1. From germline, CDR1 is MRHNA and CDR2 SNTAGT. The CDR3 extends over 14 amino acids. The CDR3 protein is CASSDGSSYNEQFF.

V usage is TRBV7-2 and J usage is TRBJ2-3; checking the TCRdb D call of TRBD2 is not possible without DNA. Germline V gene data show CDR1 as SGHTA and CDR2 as FQGNSA. The CDR3 covers 13 residues. The CDR3 is CASSLLAGDTQYF.

The J gene is TRBJ2-2, the V gene TRBV6-2 or TRBV6-3; lacking DNA, the TRBD2 call made by TCRdb goes unchecked. The V gene's germline CDR1 is MNHEY and CDR2 SVGEGT. The CDR3 has 15 residues. CDR3 loop: CASSPGLADTGELFF.

The CDR3 is CASNDPGRYPDEQYF. The chain employs TRBV9 and TRBJ2-7; no DNA is available, so the TRBD1 call from TCRdb remains unchecked. Germline loops: CDR1 SGDLS, CDR2 YYNGEE. The CDR3 is 15 amino acids.